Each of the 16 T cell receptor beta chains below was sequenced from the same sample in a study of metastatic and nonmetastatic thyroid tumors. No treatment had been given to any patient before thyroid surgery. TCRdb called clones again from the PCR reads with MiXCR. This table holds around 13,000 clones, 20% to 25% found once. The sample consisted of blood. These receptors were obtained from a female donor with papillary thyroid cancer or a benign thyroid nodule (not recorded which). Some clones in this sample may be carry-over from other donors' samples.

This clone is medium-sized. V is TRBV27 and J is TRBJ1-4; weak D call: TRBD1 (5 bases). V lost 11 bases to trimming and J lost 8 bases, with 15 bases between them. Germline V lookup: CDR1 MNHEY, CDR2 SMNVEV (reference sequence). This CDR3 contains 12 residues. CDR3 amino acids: CASSAGLEKLFF. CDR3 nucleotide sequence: TGTGCCTCGAGTGCGGGACTCGAAAAACTGTTTTTT.

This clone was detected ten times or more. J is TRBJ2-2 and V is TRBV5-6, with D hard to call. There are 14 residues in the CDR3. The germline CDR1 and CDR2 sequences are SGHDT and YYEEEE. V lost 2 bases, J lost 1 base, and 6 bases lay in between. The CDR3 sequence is CASSFARNTGELFF. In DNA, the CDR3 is TGTGCCAGCAGCTTTGCCAGGAACACCGGGGAGCTGTTTTTT.

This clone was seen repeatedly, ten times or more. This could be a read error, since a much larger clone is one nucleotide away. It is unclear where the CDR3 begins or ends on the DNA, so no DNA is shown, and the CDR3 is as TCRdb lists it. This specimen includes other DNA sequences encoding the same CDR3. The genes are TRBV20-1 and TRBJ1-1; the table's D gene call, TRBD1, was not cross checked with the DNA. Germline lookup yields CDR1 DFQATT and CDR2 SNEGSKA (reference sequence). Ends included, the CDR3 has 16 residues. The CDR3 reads CSARPLRVGEGTEAFF.

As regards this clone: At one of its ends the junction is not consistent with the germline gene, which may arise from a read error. The CDR3 region is CASTEIRGAGTDTQYF. For the CDR3, the DNA is TGTGCCAGCACTGAAATTAGGGGTGCAGGCACAGATACGCAGTATTTT. The J gene is TRBJ2-3, the V gene TRBV6-1; the D gene is possibly TRBD1 (5 bases). In germline, CDR1 is MNHNS, CDR2 SASEGT. The CDR3 spans 16 residues.

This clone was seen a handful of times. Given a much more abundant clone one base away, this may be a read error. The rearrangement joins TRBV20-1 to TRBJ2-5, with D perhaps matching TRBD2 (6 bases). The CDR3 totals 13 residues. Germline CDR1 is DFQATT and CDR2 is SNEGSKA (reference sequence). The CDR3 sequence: CVGRLGLQETQYF. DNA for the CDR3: TGCGTGGGGAGGTTGGGCTTACAAGAGACCCAGTACTTC.

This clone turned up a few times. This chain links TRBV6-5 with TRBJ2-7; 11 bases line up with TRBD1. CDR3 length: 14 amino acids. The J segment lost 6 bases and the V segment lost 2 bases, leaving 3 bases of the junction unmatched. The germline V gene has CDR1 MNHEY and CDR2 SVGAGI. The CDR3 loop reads CASSYVGTGGEQYF. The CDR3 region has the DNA TGTGCCAGCAGTTACGTGGGGACAGGGGGCGAGCAGTACTTC.

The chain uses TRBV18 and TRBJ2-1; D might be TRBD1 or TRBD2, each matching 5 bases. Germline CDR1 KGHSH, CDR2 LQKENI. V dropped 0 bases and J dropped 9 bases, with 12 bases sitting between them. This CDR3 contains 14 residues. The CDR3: CASSPPGTRGEQFF. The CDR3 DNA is TGTGCCAGCTCACCACCGGGTACTAGGGGTGAGCAGTTCTTC. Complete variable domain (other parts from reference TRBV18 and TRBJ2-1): NAGVMQNPRHLVRRRGQEARLRCSPMKGHSHVYWYRQLPEEGLKFMVYLQKENIIDESGMPKERFSAEFPKEGPSILRIQQVVRGDSAAYFCASSPPGTRGEQFFGPGTRLTVL.

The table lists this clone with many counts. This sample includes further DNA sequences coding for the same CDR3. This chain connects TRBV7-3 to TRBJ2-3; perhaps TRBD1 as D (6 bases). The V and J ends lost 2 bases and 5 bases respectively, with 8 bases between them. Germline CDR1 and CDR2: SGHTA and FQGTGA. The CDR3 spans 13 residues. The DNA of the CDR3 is TGTGCCAGCAGCTTAGGGGGCCTAGATACGCAGTATTTT. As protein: CASSLGGLDTQYF.

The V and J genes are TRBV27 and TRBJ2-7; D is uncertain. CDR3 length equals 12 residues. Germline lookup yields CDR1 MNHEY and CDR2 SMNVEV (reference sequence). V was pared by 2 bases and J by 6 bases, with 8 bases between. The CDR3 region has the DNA TGTGCCAGCAGTTTAATCGGCCGCGAGCAGTACTTC. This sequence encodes CASSLIGREQYF.

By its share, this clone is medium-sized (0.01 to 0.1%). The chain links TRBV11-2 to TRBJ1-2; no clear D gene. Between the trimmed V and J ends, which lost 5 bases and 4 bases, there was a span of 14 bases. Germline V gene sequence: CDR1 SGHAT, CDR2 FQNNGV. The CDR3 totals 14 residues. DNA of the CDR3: TGTGCCAGCAGCAACGCCCCCAGGTCCTATGGCTACACCTTC. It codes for CASSNAPRSYGYTF.

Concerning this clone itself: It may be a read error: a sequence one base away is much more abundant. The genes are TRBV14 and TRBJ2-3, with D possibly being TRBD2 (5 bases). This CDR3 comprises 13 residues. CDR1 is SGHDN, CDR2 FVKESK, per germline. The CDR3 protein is CASGGLGTDTQCF. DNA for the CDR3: TGTGCCAGTGGCGGACTTGGCACAGATACGCAGTGTTTT.

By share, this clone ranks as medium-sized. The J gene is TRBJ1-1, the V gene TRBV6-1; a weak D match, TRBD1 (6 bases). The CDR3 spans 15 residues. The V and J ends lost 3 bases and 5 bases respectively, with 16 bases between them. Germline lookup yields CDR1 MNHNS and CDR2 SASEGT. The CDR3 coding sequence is TGTGCCAGCAGTGACCCCCCAGGGGAGGAGACTGAAGCTTTCTTT. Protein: CASSDPPGEETEAFF.

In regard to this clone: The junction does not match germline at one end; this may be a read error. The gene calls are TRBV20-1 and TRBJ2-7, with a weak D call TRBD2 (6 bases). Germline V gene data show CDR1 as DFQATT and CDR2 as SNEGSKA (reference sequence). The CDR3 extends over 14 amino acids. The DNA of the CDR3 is TGCAGTGCCGAATCGGGACTGTACTCCCACGAGCAGTACTTC. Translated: CSAESGLYSHEQYF.

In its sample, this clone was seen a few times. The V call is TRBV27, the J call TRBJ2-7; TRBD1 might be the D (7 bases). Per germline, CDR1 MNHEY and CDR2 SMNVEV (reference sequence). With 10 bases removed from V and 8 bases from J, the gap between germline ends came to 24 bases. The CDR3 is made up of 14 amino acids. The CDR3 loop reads CAIRPAQPGGKQYV. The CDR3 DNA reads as TGTGCCATCAGACCCGCCCAACCAGGGGGGAAGCAGTACGTC.

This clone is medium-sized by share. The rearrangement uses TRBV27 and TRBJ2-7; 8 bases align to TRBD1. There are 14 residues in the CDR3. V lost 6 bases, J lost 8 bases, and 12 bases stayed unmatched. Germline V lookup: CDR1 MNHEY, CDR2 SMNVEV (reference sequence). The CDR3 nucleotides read TGTGCCAGCAGGCCCGCCCAAACAGGGGGGAAGCAGTACGTC. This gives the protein CASRPAQTGGKQYV.

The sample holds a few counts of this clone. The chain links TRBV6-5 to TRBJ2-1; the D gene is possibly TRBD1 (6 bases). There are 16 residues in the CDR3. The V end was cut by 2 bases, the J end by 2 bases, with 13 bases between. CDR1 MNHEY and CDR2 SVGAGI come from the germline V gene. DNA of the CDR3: TGTGCCAGCAGTTACGGCCGGGGACAAGCCTACAATGAGCAGTTCTTC. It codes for CASSYGRGQAYNEQFF.